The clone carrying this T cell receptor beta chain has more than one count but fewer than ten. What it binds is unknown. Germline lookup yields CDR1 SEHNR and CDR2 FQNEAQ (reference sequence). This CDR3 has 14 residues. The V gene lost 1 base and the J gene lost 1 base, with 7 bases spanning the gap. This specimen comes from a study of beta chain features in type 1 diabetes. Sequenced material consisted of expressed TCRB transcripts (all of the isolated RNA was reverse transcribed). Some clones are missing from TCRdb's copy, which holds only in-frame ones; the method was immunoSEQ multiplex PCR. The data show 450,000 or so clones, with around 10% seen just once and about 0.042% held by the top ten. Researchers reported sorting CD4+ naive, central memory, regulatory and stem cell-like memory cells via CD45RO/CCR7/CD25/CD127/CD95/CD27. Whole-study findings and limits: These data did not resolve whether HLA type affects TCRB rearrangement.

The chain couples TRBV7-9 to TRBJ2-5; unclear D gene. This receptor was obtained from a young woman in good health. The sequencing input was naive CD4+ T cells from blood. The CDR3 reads CASSLDPPQETQYF. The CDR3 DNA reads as TGTGCCAGCAGCTTAGACCCGCCCCAAGAGACCCAGTACTTC.